This entry lists 13 T cell receptor beta chains sequenced from one sample in a study of shared clonotypes between healthy human individuals. Only in-frame clones appear in the TCRdb table, and some are missing; sequencing was by immunoSEQ multiplex PCR. The table has 2,500,000 or so clones, around nine tenths seen once; the top ten hold about 0.13%. The specimen was naive CD4+ T cells sorted from blood. Subset of the sample: CD45RA+ positively selected. The receptors here all came from a man younger than 35 in good health.

This chain links TRBV11-2 with TRBJ1-6; no definite D call. V was cut by 6 bases and J by 7 bases, with 19 bases left in between. CDR1 and CDR2 (germline): SGHAT, FQNNGV. The CDR3 runs 16 residues. CDR3 nucleotide sequence: TGTGCCAGCAGTCGAATCCTTCCGGGCTCAAATTCACCCCTCCACTTT. Translating it yields CASSRILPGSNSPLHF.

The chain joins TRBV4-3 to TRBJ2-7, with no clear D. The CDR3 contains 14 residues. Trimming took 0 bases from V and 2 from J, leaving 8 bases between them. Germline CDR1 LGHNA, CDR2 YSLEER. This chain's CDR3 is CASSQDLSTYEQYF. The CDR3 bases are TGCGCCAGCAGCCAAGATTTGAGTACCTACGAGCAGTACTTC.

V usage is TRBV9 and J usage is TRBJ2-3, with D possibly TRBD1 on 6 matching bases. Germline values: CDR1 SGDLS, CDR2 YYNGEE. The ends were cut back, 2 bases at V and 4 bases at J, with 14 bases in the middle. This CDR3 contains 15 residues. CDR3 sequence (DNA): TGTGCCAGCAGCGTGGATACAGGGAACGCAGATACGCAGTATTTT. Its translation is CASSVDTGNADTQYF.

The chain employs TRBV9 and TRBJ2-7; D remains unclear. Germline V gene lookup returns CDR1 SGDLS and CDR2 YYNGEE. The CDR3 has 11 residues. V was shortened by 4 bases and J by 5 bases, with 7 bases between the two germline ends. The CDR3 DNA sequence: TGTGCCAGCAGCCTGGGTAACGAGCAGTACTTC. Amino acids: CASSLGNEQYF. The entire variable domain, with the rest obtained from reference TRBV9 and TRBJ2-7, is as follows: DSGVTQTPKHLITATGQRVTLRCSPRSGDLSVYWYQQSLDQGLQFLIQYYNGEERAKGNILERFSAQQFPDLHSELNLSSLELGDSALYFCASSLGNEQYFGPGTRLTVT.

The chain employs TRBV7-2 and TRBJ2-3; D gene unclear. The germline gives CDR1 SGHTA, CDR2 FQGNSA. Between the trimmed V and J ends, which lost 5 bases and 3 bases, there was a span of 12 bases. This CDR3 has 14 residues. The CDR3 DNA reads TGTGCCAGCAGCCGCGGCCCTGGGACAGATACGCAGTATTTT. Protein sequence: CASSRGPGTDTQYF.

The chain joins TRBV5-1 to TRBJ1-2; the D gene is possibly TRBD1 (5 bases). In germline, CDR1 is SGHRS, CDR2 YFSETQ. Trimming removed 1 base from V and 3 bases from J, with 16 bases in between. This CDR3 comprises 16 residues. The CDR3 spells CASSLKRRGDDYGYTF. The CDR3 bases are TGCGCCAGCAGCTTGAAACGAAGAGGGGATGACTATGGCTACACCTTC. The full variable domain, in which reference TRBV5-1 and TRBJ1-2 provide the parts outside the CDR3, is KAGVTQTPRYLIKTRGQQVTLSCSPISGHRSVSWYQQTPGQGLQFLFEYFSETQRNKGNFPGRFSGRQFSNSRSEMNVSTLELGDSALYLCASSLKRRGDDYGYTFGSGTRLTVV.

J is TRBJ1-2 and V is TRBV21-1; whether TRBD1, the table's D call, matches the DNA was not checked. TRBV21-1 is an annotated pseudogene. The CDR3 length is 15 residues. The CDR3 coding sequence is TGTGCCAGCAGTGTGACAGGAGCCCCCCACTATGGCTACACCTTC. This encodes CASSVTGAPHYGYTF.

The chain uses TRBV15 and TRBJ1-4; 8 bases are a match to TRBD1. Germline lookup yields CDR1 LNHNV and CDR2 YYDKDF (reference sequence). V shed 5 bases and J 4 bases; nucleotides not matched to a gene: 12. This CDR3 is 17 amino acids long. The CDR3 loop is CATSQYWTGSFNEKLFF. In DNA, the CDR3 is TGTGCCACCAGCCAATATTGGACAGGGTCCTTTAATGAAAAACTGTTTTTT.

The J gene is TRBJ2-1, the V gene TRBV6-5, with D possibly being TRBD2 (6 bases). Trimming removed 11 bases from V and 9 bases from J, with 14 bases in between. Germline CDR1 MNHEY, CDR2 SVGAGI. This CDR3 has 11 amino acids. The CDR3 reads CASTRDFEQFF. In DNA form, the CDR3 reads TGTGCCTCCACGAGGGACTTTGAGCAGTTCTTC.

The CDR3 here is CASTGGLQETQYF. The CDR3 nucleotides are TGTGCCAGCACCGGAGGACTGCAAGAGACCCAGTACTTC. The chain is built from TRBV2 and TRBJ2-5; TRBD2 is a possible D gene (5 bases). Trimming cost V 7 bases and J 2 bases, with 11 bases left between them. Germline V CDR1 and CDR2: SNHLY, FYNNEI. The CDR3 runs to 13 residues.

V gene TRBV5-5 combines with J gene TRBJ1-6, with D hard to call. V lost 0 bases to trimming and J lost 8 bases, with 6 bases between them. This CDR3 is 13 amino acids long. Germline CDR1 SGHKS, CDR2 YYEKEE (reference sequence). CDR3 residues: CASSLGADSPLHF. The CDR3 DNA reads as TGTGCCAGCAGCTTGGGGGCCGATTCACCCCTCCACTTT.

V is TRBV19 and J is TRBJ2-6; TRBD2 agrees at 10 bases. V shed 0 bases and J 4 bases; nucleotides not matched to a gene: 6. Germline lookup yields CDR1 LNHDA and CDR2 SQIVND (reference sequence). The length of the CDR3 is 18 residues. For the CDR3, the DNA is TGTGCCAGTAGTATAGATATACTAGCGGGATCAGGGGCCAACGTCCTGACTTTC. Translating gives CASSIDILAGSGANVLTF.

With regard to this clone: The sample contains more than one DNA sequence encoding this CDR3. The genes are TRBV7-9 and TRBJ1-2; the D gene is possibly TRBD1 (6 bases). V lost 4 bases and J 1 base, leaving 10 bases between the germline ends. CDR1 SEHNR and CDR2 FQNEAQ come from the germline V gene (reference sequence). This CDR3 has 14 residues. As DNA, the CDR3 is TGTGCCAGCAGCTCAACAGGGAGTAACTATGGCTACACCTTC. This gives the protein CASSSTGSNYGYTF.